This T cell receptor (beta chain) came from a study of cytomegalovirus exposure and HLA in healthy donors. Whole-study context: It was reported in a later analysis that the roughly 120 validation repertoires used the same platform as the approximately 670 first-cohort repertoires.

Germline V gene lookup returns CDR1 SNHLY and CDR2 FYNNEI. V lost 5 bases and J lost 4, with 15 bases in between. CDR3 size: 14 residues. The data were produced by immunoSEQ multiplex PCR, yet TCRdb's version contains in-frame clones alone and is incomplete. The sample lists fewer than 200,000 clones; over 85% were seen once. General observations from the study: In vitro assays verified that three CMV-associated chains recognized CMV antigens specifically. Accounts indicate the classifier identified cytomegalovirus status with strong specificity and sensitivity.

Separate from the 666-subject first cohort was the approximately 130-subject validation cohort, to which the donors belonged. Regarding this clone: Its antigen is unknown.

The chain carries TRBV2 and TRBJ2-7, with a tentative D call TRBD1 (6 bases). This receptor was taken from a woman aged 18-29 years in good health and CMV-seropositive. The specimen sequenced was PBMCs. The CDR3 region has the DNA TGTGCCAGCAGTCCTCATGGGGGCATGTACGAGCAGTACTTC. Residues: CASSPHGGMYEQYF.